This T cell receptor (beta chain) comes out of a study of T-cell memory formation after mild COVID-19. Across the study: Clusters of TCRs were largely donor specific. Study results and caveats: Clones which contracted sat mainly in CM and EM if CD4+, and in EMRA if CD8+. Cross-reactive memory apparently joined, as some responding clones appeared in pre-infection memory.

About this clonotype: Antigen unknown.

UMIs and sample barcodes were carried by the TCR alpha and TCR beta cDNA libraries that 5'RACE produced using constant-segment primers. TCRdb re-derived calls from the 5' RACE reads in MiXCR, one entry per CDR3 protein. The sample includes about 610,000 distinct CDR3 sequences, 15% to 20% of them seen just once. Germline-derived CDR1 and CDR2 are LGHNA and YNFKEQ. This CDR3 is built from 15 residues. Trimming took off 1 base at V and 10 bases at J, with 16 bases between the two ends. The TCR originated in an adult woman who had mild COVID-19 (a few samples of this study predate the infection). Cell type and time point are not known. Sequences were obtained from PBMCs or a T cell subset sorted from them (not recorded which). The gene calls are TRBV4-2 and TRBJ2-2, with D perhaps matching TRBD1 (6 bases). The CDR3 protein is CASSQGDTEGTELFF. Here the CDR3 DNA reads TGTGCCAGCAGCCAAGGGGACACAGAGGGGACGGAGCTGTTTTTT.